This T cell receptor beta chain was identified during a study of shared clonotypes between healthy human individuals. Study conclusions and caveats: Few donors limited the genetic and exposure-history diversity represented. Clonotypes which were not shared had lower generation probabilities than clonotypes that all four donors shared.

A word on this clone: Its target is not known.

The donors were adults (healthy and HIV-negative) with no recent acute infections or vaccinations. Original handling: Quality scores were absent from the junction-only immunoSEQ sequences, so filtering differed. Here immunoSEQ multiplex PCR was the method, and the copy in TCRdb shows in-frame clones only, minus some. That table furnishes V, J and clone size, whereas the DNA furnished D and trimming. The sample yields about 2.4 million clones, more than 90% seen once. The CDR3 length is 11 residues. Trimming stripped 4 bases from V and 6 bases from J, with 7 bases between. Germline V gene sequence: CDR1 SQVTM, CDR2 ANQGSEA.

The sequence was collected from a man in his late teens or twenties in good health. The chain employs TRBV29-1 and TRBJ2-1; the D gene is possibly TRBD2 (5 bases). Sequencing was carried out using naive CD4+ T cells sorted from blood. Regarding subset: CD45RA+ positively selected. This CDR3 is CSVGEINEQFF. The DNA of the CDR3 is TGCAGCGTTGGGGAGATCAATGAGCAGTTCTTC.